Presented here are 23 T cell receptor beta chains from one specimen sequenced in a study of cytomegalovirus exposure and HLA in healthy donors. Primers included in the PCR were 60 Vbeta and 13 Jbeta primers. Assay used: immunoSEQ multiplex PCR; TCRdb lists only in-frame clones, some missing. Of roughly 62,000 clones in the sample, 60% to 85% were seen once. What was sequenced was PBMCs. Source of these receptors: a woman aged 40 to 50 in good health and CMV-seropositive.

The V and J genes are TRBV5-1 and TRBJ2-1, with 8 bases that match TRBD2. There are 15 residues in the CDR3. V gave up 5 bases and J gave up 4 bases; unmatched junction bases: 8. Per the germline V gene, CDR1 is SGHRS and CDR2 is YFSETQ. The CDR3 nucleotides are TGCGCCAGCAGAAAAAGCGGGGGAGAGTACAATGAGCAGTTCTTC. Protein sequence: CASRKSGGEYNEQFF.

The chain links TRBV9 to TRBJ2-7, with D possibly matching TRBD2 (6 bases). The CDR3 has 15 amino acids. Germline V gives CDR1 SGDLS, CDR2 YYNGEE. Trimming removed 5 bases from V and 6 bases from J, with 21 bases in between. This chain's CDR3 is CASSFSGLPDSEQYF. The CDR3 DNA follows: TGTGCCAGCAGTTTCTCGGGACTGCCCGATTCCGAGCAGTACTTC.

The genes are TRBV19 and TRBJ2-3; TRBD2 is a possible D gene (6 bases). V was pared by 3 bases and J by 3 bases, with 7 bases between. The CDR3 loop spans 13 amino acids. Germline V lookup: CDR1 LNHDA, CDR2 SQIVND (reference sequence). The CDR3 DNA follows: TGTGCCAGTAGTATGGGAGGAACAGATACGCAGTATTTT. Its translation is CASSMGGTDTQYF.

The CDR3 sequence is CASGLRGNYGYTF. The CDR3 nucleotides read TGTGCTAGTGGTTTGAGGGGTAACTATGGCTACACCTTC. The rearrangement links TRBV12-5 to TRBJ1-2, with a tentative D call TRBD1 (5 bases). The V gene's germline CDR1 is LGHNT and CDR2 FRNRAP. The CDR3 runs 13 residues. Trimming shortened V by 2 bases and J by 1 base, and 5 bases separated the two germline ends.

V usage is TRBV5-1 and J usage is TRBJ1-3; D is undetermined. This CDR3 spans 15 amino acids. CDR1 and CDR2 from the germline V gene are SGHRS and YFSETQ. V gave up 4 bases and J gave up 2 bases, with 13 bases separating them. The CDR3 coding sequence is TGCGCCAGCAGCCCTGCATCCGGTGCTGGAAACACCATATATTTT. Translated: CASSPASGAGNTIYF.

The chain links TRBV6-6 to TRBJ2-2; D is perhaps TRBD1 (5 bases). The CDR3 consists of 13 residues. Trimming cost V 10 bases and J 3 bases, with 12 bases left between them. Germline V gives CDR1 MNHNY, CDR2 SVGAGI (reference sequence). CDR3 nucleotide sequence: TGTGCCACCGGACACCTAGACACCGGGGAGCTGTTTTTT. Residues: CATGHLDTGELFF.

This clone has more than one count but fewer than ten. The chain is built from TRBV4-3 and TRBJ2-6; 9 bases align to TRBD1. Trimming took 4 bases from V and 4 from J; bases not matched to a gene: 8. The germline CDR1 and CDR2 sequences are LGHNA and YSLEER. The CDR3 totals 17 residues. CDR3 protein: CASSPQDRGSGANVLTF. The CDR3 region has the DNA TGCGCCAGCAGCCCACAAGACAGGGGGTCGGGGGCCAACGTCCTGACTTTC.

This sequence joins TRBV2 and TRBJ2-1, with TRBD2 as a possible D gene (5 bases). Deletions cut 6 bases from V and 3 bases from J, with 15 bases between. Germline loops: CDR1 SNHLY, CDR2 FYNNEI. CDR3 size: 15 residues. The chain's CDR3 is CASRARGHLYNEQFF. The CDR3 coding sequence is TGTGCCAGCAGGGCCCGCGGGCACCTCTACAATGAGCAGTTCTTC.

The chain has TRBV10-1 and TRBJ2-5, with D possibly matching TRBD2 (5 bases). CDR3 length equals 13 residues. Trimming took 6 bases from V and 4 from J, leaving 12 bases between them. Germline CDR1 WNHNN, CDR2 SYGVQD (reference sequence). The CDR3 loop is CASSRTSLETQYF. The CDR3 coding sequence is TGCGCCAGCAGCCGGACTTCCTTAGAGACCCAGTACTTC.

The chain uses TRBV30 and TRBJ2-1; D may be TRBD1 (6 bases). Germline V lookup: CDR1 GTSNPN, CDR2 SVGIG (reference sequence). This CDR3 is 13 amino acids long. V was clipped by 3 bases and J by 8 bases, with 14 bases between them. The DNA of the CDR3 is TGTGCCTGGAGGGTTACAGGGTACGATGAGCAGTTCTTC. Protein: CAWRVTGYDEQFF.

The chain has TRBV27 and TRBJ1-4; TRBD1 agrees at 8 bases. The CDR3 contains 15 residues. The germline V gene encodes CDR1 MNHEY and CDR2 SMNVEV (reference sequence). V shed 6 bases and J 3 bases; nucleotides not matched to a gene: 6. This chain's CDR3 is CASSPMTGANEKLFF. In DNA, the CDR3 is TGTGCCAGCAGCCCAATGACAGGGGCTAATGAAAAACTGTTTTTT.

The gene calls are TRBV6-1 and TRBJ1-2; unclear D gene. Germline loops: CDR1 MNHNS, CDR2 SASEGT. The CDR3 is made up of 13 amino acids. V lost 4 bases, J lost 6 bases, and 12 bases lay in between. As DNA, the CDR3 is TGTGCCAGCAGTGTCGGGGAAATTGATGGCTACACCTTC. Translated, it gives CASSVGEIDGYTF.

The chain is built from TRBV27 and TRBJ1-1; TRBD1 might be the D (5 bases). Germline loops: CDR1 MNHEY, CDR2 SMNVEV (reference sequence). V lost 5 bases and J 7 bases, leaving 17 bases between the germline ends. This CDR3 is 14 amino acids long. The CDR3: CASSKGISGFEAFF. For the CDR3, the DNA is TGTGCCAGCAGTAAGGGGATTTCGGGTTTTGAAGCTTTCTTT.

This clone showed up just a few times. The genes are TRBV30 and TRBJ1-3; 9 bases are shared with TRBD1. Germline V gives CDR1 GTSNPN, CDR2 SVGIG (reference sequence). The CDR3 has 14 residues. The V and J ends lost 7 bases and 1 base, in that order; junction bases with no gene match: 5. CDR3 coding DNA: TGTGCCTCGGACAGGGGCAAATCTGGAAACACCATATATTTT. This sequence encodes CASDRGKSGNTIYF.

This chain links TRBV5-1 with TRBJ2-1, with a weak D call TRBD2 (6 bases). Germline values: CDR1 SGHRS, CDR2 YFSETQ. V lost 7 bases to trimming and J lost 6 bases, with 17 bases between them. This CDR3 comprises 14 residues. The CDR3 loop is CASLSVGGVNEQFF. The CDR3 nucleotides are TGCGCCAGCTTATCCGTAGGAGGGGTCAATGAGCAGTTCTTC. Variable domain in full (rest from reference TRBV5-1 and TRBJ2-1): KAGVTQTPRYLIKTRGQQVTLSCSPISGHRSVSWYQQTPGQGLQFLFEYFSETQRNKGNFPGRFSGRQFSNSRSEMNVSTLELGDSALYLCASLSVGGVNEQFFGPGTRLTVL.

CDR3 bases: TGCACCAGCAGCCAACTCCCGGAGGGGGGGAGCGACACCGGGGAGCTGTTTTTT. It encodes CTSSQLPEGGSDTGELFF. The gene calls are TRBV1 and TRBJ2-2; the table's D call, TRBD2, has no DNA check behind it. TRBV1 is shown as a pseudogene. CDR3 size: 18 residues.

V usage is TRBV14 and J usage is TRBJ1-1, with 7 bases that match TRBD1. Germline trimming cut 2 bases from V and 5 bases from J; bases unmatched to any gene: 5. Germline V gene lookup returns CDR1 SGHDN and CDR2 FVKESK. The CDR3 is 14 residues long. The CDR3 is CASSQPGQRTEAFF. The CDR3 DNA is TGTGCCAGCAGCCAACCGGGACAGAGGACTGAAGCTTTCTTT. The full variable domain, with the rest looked up from reference TRBV14 and TRBJ1-1, is EAGVTQFPSHSVIEKGQTVTLRCDPISGHDNLYWYRRVMGKEIKFLLHFVKESKQDESGMPNNRFLAERTGGTYSTLKVQPAELEDSGVYFCASSQPGQRTEAFFGQGTRLTVV.

This clone was seen once. The V and J genes are TRBV10-3 and TRBJ2-3; 11 nucleotides line up with TRBD2. The CDR3 is 17 residues long. Germline V gene sequence: CDR1 ENHRY, CDR2 SYGVKD. V was clipped by 3 bases and J by 1 base; unmatched bases: 6. DNA of the CDR3: TGTGCCATCAGTGATGGGGTTAGCGGGGGGGGCACAGATACGCAGTATTTT. Protein sequence: CAISDGVSGGGTDTQYF.

In its sample, this clone was seen once. This chain links TRBV4-1 with TRBJ1-1; possible D gene TRBD1, 6 bases. The germline gives CDR1 MGHRA, CDR2 YSYEKL. Trimming took off 3 bases at V and 8 bases at J, with 19 bases between the two ends. The CDR3 runs to 15 residues. CDR3 amino acids: CASSHPGQQAREAFF. The CDR3 DNA is TGCGCCAGCAGCCACCCGGGACAACAAGCCAGGGAAGCTTTCTTT.

This chain connects TRBV19 to TRBJ2-5; 7 bases agree with TRBD1. The CDR3 has 14 amino acids. The ends lost 6 bases at V and 10 bases at J; junction bases unmatched: 14. CDR1 and CDR2 from the germline V gene are LNHDA and SQIVND (reference sequence). The CDR3 reads CASSQAGQTGRQYF. The CDR3, as DNA: TGTGCCAGTAGCCAGGCGGGCCAGACAGGGCGCCAGTACTTC.

This clone has just a few counts. The chain combines TRBV19 with TRBJ1-5; 7 bases map to TRBD1. The junction had 2 bases not matched to a gene; V was cut back by 2 bases and J by 1 base. Per germline, CDR1 LNHDA and CDR2 SQIVND (reference sequence). The CDR3 is made up of 15 amino acids. The CDR3: CASSITQGSNQPQHF. CDR3 DNA: TGTGCCAGTAGTATAACACAGGGGAGCAATCAGCCCCAGCATTTT.

Comments on this clone: This sample includes further DNA sequences coding for the same CDR3. The chain joins TRBV7-8 to TRBJ1-1, with TRBD1 as a possible D gene (5 bases). This CDR3 spans 13 amino acids. The V end was cut by 1 base, the J end by 4 bases, with 7 bases between. Germline-derived CDR1 and CDR2 are SGHVS and FQNEAQ. The CDR3 loop reads CASSLEGFTEAFF. CDR3 sequence (DNA): TGTGCCAGCAGCTTAGAGGGGTTCACTGAAGCTTTCTTT.

Only one count was recorded for this clone. This chain uses TRBV7-2 with TRBJ1-1; 10 positions match TRBD1. V was pared by 7 bases and J by 3 bases, with 8 bases of the junction left unmatched. This CDR3 has 15 residues. Germline CDR1 is SGHTA and CDR2 is FQGNSA. CDR3 in amino acids: CASTRQGALYTEAFF. The CDR3 DNA sequence: TGTGCCAGCACACGACAGGGGGCCCTATACACTGAAGCTTTCTTT.